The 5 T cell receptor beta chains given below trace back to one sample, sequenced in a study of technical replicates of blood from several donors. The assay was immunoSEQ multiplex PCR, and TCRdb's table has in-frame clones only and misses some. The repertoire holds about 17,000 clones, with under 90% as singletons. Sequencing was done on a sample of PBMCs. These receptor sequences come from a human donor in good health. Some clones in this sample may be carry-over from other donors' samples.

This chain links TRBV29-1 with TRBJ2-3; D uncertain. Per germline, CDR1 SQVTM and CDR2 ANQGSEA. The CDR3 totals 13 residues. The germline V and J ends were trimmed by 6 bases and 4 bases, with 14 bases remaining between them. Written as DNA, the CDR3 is TGCAGCGTAAACAGCCCCGTGGCAGATACGCAGTATTTT. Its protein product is CSVNSPVADTQYF.

For the CDR3, the DNA is TGTGCCAGCTCACCACTTACAGGGCATGACTACGAGCAGTACTTC. Translating it yields CASSPLTGHDYEQYF. J is TRBJ2-7 and V is TRBV18; D may be TRBD1 (6 bases). V dropped 1 base and J dropped 3 bases, with 13 bases sitting between them. This CDR3 region has 15 residues. Germline CDR1 and CDR2: KGHSH and LQKENI. The entire variable domain, with the rest obtained from reference TRBV18 and TRBJ2-7, is as follows: NAGVMQNPRHLVRRRGQEARLRCSPMKGHSHVYWYRQLPEEGLKFMVYLQKENIIDESGMPKERFSAEFPKEGPSILRIQQVVRGDSAAYFCASSPLTGHDYEQYFGPGTRLTVT.

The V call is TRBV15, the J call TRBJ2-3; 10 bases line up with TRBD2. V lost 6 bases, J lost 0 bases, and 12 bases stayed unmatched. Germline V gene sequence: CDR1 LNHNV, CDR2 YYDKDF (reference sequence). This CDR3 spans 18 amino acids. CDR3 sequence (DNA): TGTGCCACCAGGAGTCCCGGACTAGCGGCTACTAGCACAGATACGCAGTATTTT. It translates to CATRSPGLAATSTDTQYF.

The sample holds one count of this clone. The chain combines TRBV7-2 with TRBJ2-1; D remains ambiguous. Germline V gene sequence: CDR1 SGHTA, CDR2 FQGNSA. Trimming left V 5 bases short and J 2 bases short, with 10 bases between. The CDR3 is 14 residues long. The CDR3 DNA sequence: TGTGCCAGCAGCCTCCATCCTACCTACAATGAGCAGTTCTTC. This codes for CASSLHPTYNEQFF.

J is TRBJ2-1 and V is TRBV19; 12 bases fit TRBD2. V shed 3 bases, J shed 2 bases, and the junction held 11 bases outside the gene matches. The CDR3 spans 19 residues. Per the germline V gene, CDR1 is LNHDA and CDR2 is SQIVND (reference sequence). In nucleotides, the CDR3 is TGTGCCAGTAGTATTTCCGGCGGACTAGCGGGACTGCCCTACAATGAGCAGTTCTTC. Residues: CASSISGGLAGLPYNEQFF. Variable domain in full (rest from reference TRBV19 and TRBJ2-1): DGGITQSPKYLFRKEGQNVTLSCEQNLNHDAMYWYRQDPGQGLRLIYYSQIVNDFQKGDIAEGYSVSREKKESFPLTVTSAQKNPTAFYLCASSISGGLAGLPYNEQFFGPGTRLTVL.